What follows are 5 T cell receptor beta chains derived from one specimen sequenced in a study of chemoradiotherapy in HPV16-positive cancers. Libraries were prepared by immunoSEQ multiplex PCR; TCRdb keeps only in-frame clonotypes and omits some of them. Of tens of thousands of clones listed, roughly 90% are singletons. The sequences come from blood, collected from a patient who underwent chemoradiotherapy. All receptors come from a human donor with HPV-associated anogenital cancer.

V and J are TRBV6-1 and TRBJ1-2; TRBD1 agrees at 7 bases. This CDR3 has 14 residues. The junction had 5 bases not matched to a gene; V was cut back by 3 bases and J by 4 bases. CDR1 is MNHNS and CDR2 is SASEGT in the germline V gene. The CDR3 DNA reads as TGTGCCAGCAGTGACTATCGGACAGGCTATGGCTACACCTTC. Translating it yields CASSDYRTGYGYTF.

The chain joins TRBV27 to TRBJ1-1; perhaps TRBD1 as D (6 bases). Trimming cost V 6 bases and J 1 base, with 18 bases left between them. The germline CDR1 and CDR2 sequences are MNHEY and SMNVEV (reference sequence). CDR3 length: 16 residues. The CDR3 DNA reads TGTGCCAGCAGGAACGACAGGTACGCCACGAACACTGAAGCTTTCTTT. Translation: CASRNDRYATNTEAFF.

The J gene is TRBJ2-1, the V gene TRBV19, with D uncertain. The CDR3 covers 13 residues. Germline V lookup: CDR1 LNHDA, CDR2 SQIVND (reference sequence). V gave up 6 bases and J gave up 4 bases, with 10 bases separating them. The CDR3 spells CASSPLGYNEQFF. Here the CDR3 DNA reads TGTGCCAGTAGCCCCTTGGGGTACAATGAGCAGTTCTTC.

V and J are TRBV30 and TRBJ1-6; D unclear. The CDR3 is made up of 13 amino acids. Trimming left V 4 bases short and J 6 bases short, with 10 bases between. CDR1 is GTSNPN and CDR2 is SVGIG in the germline V gene (reference sequence). CDR3 loop: CAWTGRFNSPLHF. CDR3 bases: TGTGCCTGGACAGGACGGTTTAATTCACCCCTCCACTTT.

This chain connects TRBV5-6 to TRBJ2-2; D gene unclear. Trimming removed 4 bases from V and 7 bases from J, with 11 bases in between. The CDR3 has 13 amino acids. Germline V gene data show CDR1 as SGHDT and CDR2 as YYEEEE. The CDR3 loop is CASSPRVFGELFF. As DNA, the CDR3 is TGTGCCAGCAGCCCACGGGTTTTCGGGGAGCTGTTTTTT.